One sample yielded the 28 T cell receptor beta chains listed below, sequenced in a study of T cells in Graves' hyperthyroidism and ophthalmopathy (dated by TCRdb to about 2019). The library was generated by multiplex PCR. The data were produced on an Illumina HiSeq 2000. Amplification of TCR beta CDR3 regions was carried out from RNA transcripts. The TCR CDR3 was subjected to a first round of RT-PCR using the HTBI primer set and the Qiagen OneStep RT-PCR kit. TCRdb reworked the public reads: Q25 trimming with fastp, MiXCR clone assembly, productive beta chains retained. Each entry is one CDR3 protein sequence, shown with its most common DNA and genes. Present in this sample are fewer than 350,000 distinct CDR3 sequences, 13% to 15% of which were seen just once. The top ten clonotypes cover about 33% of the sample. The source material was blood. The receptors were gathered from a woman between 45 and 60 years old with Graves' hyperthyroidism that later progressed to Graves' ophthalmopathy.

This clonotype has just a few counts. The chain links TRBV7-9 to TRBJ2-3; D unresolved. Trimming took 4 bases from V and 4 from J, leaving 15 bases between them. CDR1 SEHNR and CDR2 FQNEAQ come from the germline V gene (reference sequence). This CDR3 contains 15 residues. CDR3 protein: CASSSSSWRSDTQYF. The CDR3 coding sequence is TGTGCCAGCAGCTCGAGCAGTTGGCGATCAGATACGCAGTATTTT.

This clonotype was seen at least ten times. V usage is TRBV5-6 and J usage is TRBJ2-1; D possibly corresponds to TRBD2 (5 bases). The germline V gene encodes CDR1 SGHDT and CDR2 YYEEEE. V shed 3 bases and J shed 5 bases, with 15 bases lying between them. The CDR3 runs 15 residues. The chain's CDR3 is CASSYLTRSNNEQFF. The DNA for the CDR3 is TGTGCCAGCAGCTACTTAACTAGAAGCAACAATGAGCAGTTCTTC.

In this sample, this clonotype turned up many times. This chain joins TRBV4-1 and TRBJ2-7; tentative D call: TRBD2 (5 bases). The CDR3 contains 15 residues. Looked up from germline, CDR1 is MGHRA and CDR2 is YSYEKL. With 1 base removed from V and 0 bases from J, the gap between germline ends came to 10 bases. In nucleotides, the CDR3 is TGCGCCAGCAGCCAAGGGGCGGGTAGCTCCTACGAGCAGTACTTC. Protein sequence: CASSQGAGSSYEQYF.

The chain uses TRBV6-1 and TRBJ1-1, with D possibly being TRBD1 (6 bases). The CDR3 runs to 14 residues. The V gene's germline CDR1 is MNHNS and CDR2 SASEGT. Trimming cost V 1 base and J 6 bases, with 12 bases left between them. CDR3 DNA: TGTGCCAGCAGTGAAGACAGGGTATTTCCTGAAGCTTTCTTT. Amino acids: CASSEDRVFPEAFF.

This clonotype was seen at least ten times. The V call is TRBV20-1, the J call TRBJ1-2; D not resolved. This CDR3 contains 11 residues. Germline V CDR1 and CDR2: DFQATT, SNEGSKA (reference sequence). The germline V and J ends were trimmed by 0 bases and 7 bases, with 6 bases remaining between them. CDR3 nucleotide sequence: TGCAGTGCTAGAGATCTGCGTGGCTACACCTTC. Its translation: CSARDLRGYTF.

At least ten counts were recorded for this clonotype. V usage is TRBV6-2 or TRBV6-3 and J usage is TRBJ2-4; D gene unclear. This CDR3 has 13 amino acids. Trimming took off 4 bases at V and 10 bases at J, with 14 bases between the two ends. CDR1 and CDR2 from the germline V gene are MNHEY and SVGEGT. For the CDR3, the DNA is TGTGCCAGCAGTTCCCGTTTTTACGGAATTCAGTACTTC. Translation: CASSSRFYGIQYF.

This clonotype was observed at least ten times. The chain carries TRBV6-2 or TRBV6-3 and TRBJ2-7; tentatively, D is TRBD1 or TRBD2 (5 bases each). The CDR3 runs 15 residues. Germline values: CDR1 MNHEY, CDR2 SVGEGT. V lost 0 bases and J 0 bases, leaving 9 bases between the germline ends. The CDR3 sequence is CASSYSGGDSYEQYF. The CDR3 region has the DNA TGTGCCAGCAGTTACTCTGGGGGAGACTCCTACGAGCAGTACTTC.

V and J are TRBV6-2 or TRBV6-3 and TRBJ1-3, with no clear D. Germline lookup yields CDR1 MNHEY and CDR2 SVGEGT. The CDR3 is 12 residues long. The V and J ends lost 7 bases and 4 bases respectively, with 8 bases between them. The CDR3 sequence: CASTSEGNTIYF. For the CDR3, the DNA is TGTGCCAGCACCTCCGAAGGAAACACCATATATTTT.

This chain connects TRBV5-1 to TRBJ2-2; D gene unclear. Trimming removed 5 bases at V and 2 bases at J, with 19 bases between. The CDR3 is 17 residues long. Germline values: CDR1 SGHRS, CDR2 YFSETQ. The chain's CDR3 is CASRDLRRLPNTGELFF. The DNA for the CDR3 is TGCGCCAGCAGGGATCTCAGGCGTCTGCCTAACACCGGGGAGCTGTTTTTT.

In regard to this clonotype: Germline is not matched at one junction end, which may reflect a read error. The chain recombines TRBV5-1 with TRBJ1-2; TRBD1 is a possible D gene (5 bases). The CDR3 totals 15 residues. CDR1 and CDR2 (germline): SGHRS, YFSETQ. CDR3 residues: CASSDSGEANYGYTF. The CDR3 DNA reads TGTGCCAGCAGTGACTCGGGGGAAGCTAACTATGGCTACACCTTC.

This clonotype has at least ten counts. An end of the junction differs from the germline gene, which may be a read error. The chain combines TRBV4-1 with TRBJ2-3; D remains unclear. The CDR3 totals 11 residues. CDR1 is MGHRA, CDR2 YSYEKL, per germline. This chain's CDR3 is CASSRTDTQYF. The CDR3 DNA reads TGTGCCAGCTCACGCACAGATACGCAGTATTTT.

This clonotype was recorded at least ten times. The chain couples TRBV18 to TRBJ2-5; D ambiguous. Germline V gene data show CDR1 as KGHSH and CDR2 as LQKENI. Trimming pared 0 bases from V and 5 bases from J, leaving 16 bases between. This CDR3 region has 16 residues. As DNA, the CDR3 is TGTGCCAGCTCACCACCTGACGGCCAATTATGGGAGACCCAGTACTTC. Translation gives CASSPPDGQLWETQYF.

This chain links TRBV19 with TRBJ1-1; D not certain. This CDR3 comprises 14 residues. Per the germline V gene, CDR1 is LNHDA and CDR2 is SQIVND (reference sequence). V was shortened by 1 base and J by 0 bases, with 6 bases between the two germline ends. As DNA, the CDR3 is TGTGCCAGTAGTATAGGACATATGAACACTGAAGCTTTCTTT. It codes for CASSIGHMNTEAFF.

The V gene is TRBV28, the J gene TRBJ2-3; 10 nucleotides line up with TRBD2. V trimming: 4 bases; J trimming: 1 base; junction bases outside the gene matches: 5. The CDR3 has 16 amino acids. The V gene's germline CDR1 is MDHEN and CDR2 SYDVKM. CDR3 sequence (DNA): TGTGCCAGCAGTTCAGTAGCGGGAGGCGGCACAGATACGCAGTATTTT. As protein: CASSSVAGGGTDTQYF.

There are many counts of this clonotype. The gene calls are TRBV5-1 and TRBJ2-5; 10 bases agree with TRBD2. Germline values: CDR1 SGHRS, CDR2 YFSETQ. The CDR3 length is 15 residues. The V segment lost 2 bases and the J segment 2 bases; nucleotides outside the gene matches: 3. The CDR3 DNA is TGCGCCAGCAGCTTCGGGACTAGCGTACAAGAGACCCAGTACTTC. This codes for CASSFGTSVQETQYF. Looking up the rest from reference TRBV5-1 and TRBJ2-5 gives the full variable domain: KAGVTQTPRYLIKTRGQQVTLSCSPISGHRSVSWYQQTPGQGLQFLFEYFSETQRNKGNFPGRFSGRQFSNSRSEMNVSTLELGDSALYLCASSFGTSVQETQYFGPGTRLLVL.

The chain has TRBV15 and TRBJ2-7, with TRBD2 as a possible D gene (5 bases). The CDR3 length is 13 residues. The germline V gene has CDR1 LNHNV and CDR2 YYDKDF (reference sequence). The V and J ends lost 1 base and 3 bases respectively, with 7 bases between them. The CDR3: CATSRGAGYEQYF. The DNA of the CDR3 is TGTGCCACCAGCAGAGGGGCGGGCTACGAGCAGTACTTC.

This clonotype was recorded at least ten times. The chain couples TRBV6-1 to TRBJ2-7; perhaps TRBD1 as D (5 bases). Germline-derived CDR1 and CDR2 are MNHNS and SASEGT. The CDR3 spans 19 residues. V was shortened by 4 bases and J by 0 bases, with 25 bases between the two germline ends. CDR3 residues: CASSALGWGLNLGSYEQYF. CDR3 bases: TGTGCCAGCAGTGCCCTGGGATGGGGCCTCAACCTGGGCTCCTACGAGCAGTACTTC.

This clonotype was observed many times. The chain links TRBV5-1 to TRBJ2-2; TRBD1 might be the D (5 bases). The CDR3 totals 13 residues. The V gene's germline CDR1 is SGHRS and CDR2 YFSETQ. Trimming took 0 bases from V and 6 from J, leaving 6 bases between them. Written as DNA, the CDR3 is TGCGCCAGCAGCTTGGAAGGGGCCGGGGAGCTGTTTTTT. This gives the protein CASSLEGAGELFF.

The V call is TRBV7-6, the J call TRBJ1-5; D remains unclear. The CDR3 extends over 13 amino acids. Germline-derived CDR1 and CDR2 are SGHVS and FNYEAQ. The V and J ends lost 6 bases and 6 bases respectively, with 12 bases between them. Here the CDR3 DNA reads TGTGCCAGCAGTCTAGGACCCAGTCAGCCCCAGCATTTT. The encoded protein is CASSLGPSQPQHF.

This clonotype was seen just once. CDR3 nucleotide sequence: TGTGCCAGCAGCGGATCCTCGGCGGGGACTAGCGTTTATGAGCAGTTCTTC. Its translation: CASSGSSAGTSVYEQFF. V and J are TRBV28 and TRBJ2-1; 10 bases match TRBD2. The CDR3 length is 17 residues. Germline assignment: CDR1 MDHEN and CDR2 SYDVKM. The V and J ends lost 6 bases and 8 bases, in that order; junction bases with no gene match: 16.

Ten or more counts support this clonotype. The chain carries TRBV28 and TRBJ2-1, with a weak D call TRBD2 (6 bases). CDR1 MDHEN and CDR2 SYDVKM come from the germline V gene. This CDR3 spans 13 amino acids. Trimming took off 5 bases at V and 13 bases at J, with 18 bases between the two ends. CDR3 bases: TGTGCCAGCAGTCAGTCCGGAGGGCCCGAACAGTTCTTC. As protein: CASSQSGGPEQFF. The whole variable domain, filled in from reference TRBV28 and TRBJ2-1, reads DVKVTQSSRYLVKRTGEKVFLECVQDMDHENMFWYRQDPGLGLRLIYFSYDVKMKEKGDIPEGYSVSREKKERFSLILESASTNQTSMYLCASSQSGGPEQFFGPGTRLTVL.

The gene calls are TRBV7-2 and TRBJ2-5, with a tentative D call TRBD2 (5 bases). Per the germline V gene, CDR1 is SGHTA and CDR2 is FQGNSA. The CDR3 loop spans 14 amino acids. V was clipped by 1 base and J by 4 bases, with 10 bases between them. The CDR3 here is CASSLVAAGETQYF. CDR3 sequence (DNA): TGTGCCAGCAGCTTAGTTGCGGCGGGAGAGACCCAGTACTTC. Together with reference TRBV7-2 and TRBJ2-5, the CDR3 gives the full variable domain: GAGVSQSPSNKVTEKGKDVELRCDPISGHTALYWYRQSLGQGLEFLIYFQGNSAPDKSGLPSDRFSAERTGGSVSTLTIQRTQQEDSAVYLCASSLVAAGETQYFGPGTRLLVL.

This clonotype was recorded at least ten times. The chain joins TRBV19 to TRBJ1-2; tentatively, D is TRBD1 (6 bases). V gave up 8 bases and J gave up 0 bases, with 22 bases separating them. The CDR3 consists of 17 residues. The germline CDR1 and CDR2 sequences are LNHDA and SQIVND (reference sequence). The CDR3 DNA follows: TGTGCCAGTGCCGGGAGGGCAGGGGTGACTACTAACTATGGCTACACCTTC. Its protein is CASAGRAGVTTNYGYTF.

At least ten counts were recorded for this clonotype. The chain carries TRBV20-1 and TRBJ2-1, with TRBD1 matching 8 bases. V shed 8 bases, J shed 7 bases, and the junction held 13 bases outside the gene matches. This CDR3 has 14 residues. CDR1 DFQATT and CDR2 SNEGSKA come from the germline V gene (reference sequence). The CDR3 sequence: CSTPRGQGGNEQFF. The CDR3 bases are TGCAGTACCCCGCGTGGACAGGGCGGGAATGAGCAGTTCTTC.

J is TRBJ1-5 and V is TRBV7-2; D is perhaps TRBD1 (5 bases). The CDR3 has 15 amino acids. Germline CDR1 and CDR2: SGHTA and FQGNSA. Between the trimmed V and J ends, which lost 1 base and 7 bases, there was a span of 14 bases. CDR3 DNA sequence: TGTGCCAGCAGCTTAGACAGGAGGACTTGGCAGCCCCAGCATTTT. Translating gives CASSLDRRTWQPQHF.

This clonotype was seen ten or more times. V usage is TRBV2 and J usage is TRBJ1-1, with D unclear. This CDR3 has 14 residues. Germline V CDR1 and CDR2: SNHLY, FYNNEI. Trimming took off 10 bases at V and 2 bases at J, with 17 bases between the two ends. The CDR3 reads CATAEGLSNTEAFF. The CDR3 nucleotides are TGTGCCACAGCCGAAGGGTTATCAAACACTGAAGCTTTCTTT.

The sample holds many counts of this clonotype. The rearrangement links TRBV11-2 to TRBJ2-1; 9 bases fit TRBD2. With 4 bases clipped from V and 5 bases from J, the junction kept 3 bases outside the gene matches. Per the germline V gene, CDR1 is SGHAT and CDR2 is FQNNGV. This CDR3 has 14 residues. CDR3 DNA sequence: TGTGCCAGCAGCTATAGCGGGAGTAACAATGAGCAGTTCTTC. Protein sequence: CASSYSGSNNEQFF.

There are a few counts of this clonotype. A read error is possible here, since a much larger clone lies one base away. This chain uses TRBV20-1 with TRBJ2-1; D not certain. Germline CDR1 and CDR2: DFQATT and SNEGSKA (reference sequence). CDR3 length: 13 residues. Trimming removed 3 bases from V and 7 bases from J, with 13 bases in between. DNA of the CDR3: TGCAGTGCTAGCCGTTCTCGCATTAATGAGCAGTTCTTC. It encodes CSASRSRINEQFF.